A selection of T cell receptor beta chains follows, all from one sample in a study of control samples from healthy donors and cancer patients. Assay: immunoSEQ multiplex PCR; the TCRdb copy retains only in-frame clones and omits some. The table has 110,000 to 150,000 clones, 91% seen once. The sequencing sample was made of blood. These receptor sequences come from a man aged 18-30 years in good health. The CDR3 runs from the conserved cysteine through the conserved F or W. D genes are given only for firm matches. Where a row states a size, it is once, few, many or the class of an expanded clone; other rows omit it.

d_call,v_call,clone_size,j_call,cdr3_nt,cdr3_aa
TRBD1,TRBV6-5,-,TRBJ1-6,TGTGCCTCAGCTGAACAGGGGGACAATTCACCCCTCCACTTT,CASAEQGDNSPLHF
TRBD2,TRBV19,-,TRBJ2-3,TGTGCCAGTAGTATTGAACTAGCGGGGGGCGCAGATACGCAGTATTTT,CASSIELAGGADTQYF
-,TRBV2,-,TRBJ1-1,TGTGCCAGCACCGCCGCAGGGATGAACACTGAAGCTTTCTTT,CASTAAGMNTEAFF
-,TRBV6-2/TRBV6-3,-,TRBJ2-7,TGTGCCAGCAGTCGGGACTACGAGCAGTACTTC,CASSRDYEQYF
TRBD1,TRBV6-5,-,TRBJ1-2,TGTGCCAGCAGCCCAGGGGGTGATGGGTATGGCTACACCTTC,CASSPGGDGYGYTF
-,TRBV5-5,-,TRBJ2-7,TGTGCCAGCAGCTTGGTTCAGGGGAGCTACGAGCAGTACTTC,CASSLVQGSYEQYF
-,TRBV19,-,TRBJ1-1,TGTGCCAGTTCAAAGCTATTCACGAACACTGAAGCTTTCTTT,CASSKLFTNTEAFF
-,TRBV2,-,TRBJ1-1,TGTGCCAGCAGAAGGACATCTACGGCCACTGAAGCTTTCTTT,CASRRTSTATEAFF
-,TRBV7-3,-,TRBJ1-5,TGTGCCAGCAGCTTATGGAGGGTAAGCAATCAGCCCCAGCATTTT,CASSLWRVSNQPQHF
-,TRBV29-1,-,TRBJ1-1,TGCAGCGTCGTGAGACAGAACACTGAAGCTTTCTTT,CSVVRQNTEAFF
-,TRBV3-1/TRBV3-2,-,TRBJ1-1,TGTGCCAGCAGCCAAGTTTCCAGGGGGAACACTGAAGCTTTCTTT,CASSQVSRGNTEAFF
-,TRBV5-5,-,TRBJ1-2,TGTGCCAGCAGCCCGTATGAGGGTTTAGGTGGCTACACCTTC,CASSPYEGLGGYTF
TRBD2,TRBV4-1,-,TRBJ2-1,TGCGCCAGCAGCGGAACCGGGACTAGCGGGGTAGGCGATGAGCAGTTCTTC,CASSGTGTSGVGDEQFF
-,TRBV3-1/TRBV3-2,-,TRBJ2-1,TGTGCCAGCAGCCAACGGGCTTCCCCAACCGGCTACAATGAGCAGTTCTTC,CASSQRASPTGYNEQFF
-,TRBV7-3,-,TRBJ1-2,TGTGCCAGCAGCCCCGGGGGACCCAACTATGGCTACACCTTC,CASSPGGPNYGYTF
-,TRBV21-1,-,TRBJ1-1,TGTGCCAGCAGCAAGACAGGTAGAGACACTGAAGCTTTCTTT,CASSKTGRDTEAFF
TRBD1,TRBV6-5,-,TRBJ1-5,TGTGCCAGCAAGACAGGGAATATCTTCCAGCCCCAGCATTTT,CASKTGNIFQPQHF
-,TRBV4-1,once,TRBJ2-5,TGCGCCAGCAGCCAAGTGCGAGAGACCCAGTACTTC,CASSQVRETQYF
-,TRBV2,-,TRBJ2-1,TGTGCCAGCAGTCTGCACAATGAGCAGTTCTTC,CASSLHNEQFF
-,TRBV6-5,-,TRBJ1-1,TGTGCCAGCGAGTATCAGGCCCCCTACGCTGAAGCTTTCTTT,CASEYQAPYAEAFF
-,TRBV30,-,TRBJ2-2,TGTGCCTGGAGACGGAAGGGCTTGAACACCGGGGAGCTGTTTTTT,CAWRRKGLNTGELFF
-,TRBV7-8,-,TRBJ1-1,TGTGCCAGCAGCTTCCTAGGTGTAAGGACGGCGAACACTGAAGCTTTCTTT,CASSFLGVRTANTEAFF
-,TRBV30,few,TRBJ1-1,TGTGCCTGGAGTCCCCAGGGGAACACTGAAGCTTTCTTT,CAWSPQGNTEAFF
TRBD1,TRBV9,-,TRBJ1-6,TGTGCCAGCAGCGTAGGGCCAGGGGGCGAATCACCCCTCCACTTT,CASSVGPGGESPLHF
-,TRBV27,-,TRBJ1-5,TGTGCCAGCAGTTTTACGGGGTGGCCCCAGCATTTT,CASSFTGWPQHF
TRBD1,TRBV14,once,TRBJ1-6,TGTGCCAGCAGCCGCGGGACAGCGAATTCACCCCTCCACTTT,CASSRGTANSPLHF
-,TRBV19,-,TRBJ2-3,TGTGCCAGTCGGAACAGGGCAGTTACAGATACGCAGTATTTT,CASRNRAVTDTQYF
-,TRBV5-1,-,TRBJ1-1,TGCGCCAGCAGCTTGGACAGAAGTAACACTGAAGCTTTCTTT,CASSLDRSNTEAFF